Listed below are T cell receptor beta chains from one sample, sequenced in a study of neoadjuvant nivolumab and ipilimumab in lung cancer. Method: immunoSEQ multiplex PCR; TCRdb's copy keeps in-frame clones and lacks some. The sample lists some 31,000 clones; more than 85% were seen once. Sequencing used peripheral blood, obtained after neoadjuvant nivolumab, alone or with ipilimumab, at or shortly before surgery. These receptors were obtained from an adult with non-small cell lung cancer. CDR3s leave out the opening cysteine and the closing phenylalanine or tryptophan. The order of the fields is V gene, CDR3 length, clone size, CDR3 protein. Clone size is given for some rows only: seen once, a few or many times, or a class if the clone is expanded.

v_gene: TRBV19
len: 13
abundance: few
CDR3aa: ASSIRQGGNQPQH

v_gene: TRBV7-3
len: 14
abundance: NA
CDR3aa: ASSPRVSSFTDTQY

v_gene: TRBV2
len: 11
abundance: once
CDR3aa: ASRGTNGEKLF

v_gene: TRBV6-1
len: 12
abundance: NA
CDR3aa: ASSTRTKVDEQF

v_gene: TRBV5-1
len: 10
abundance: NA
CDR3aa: ASSPGTVEQY

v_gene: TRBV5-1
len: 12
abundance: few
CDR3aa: ASSPGTGGDEQY

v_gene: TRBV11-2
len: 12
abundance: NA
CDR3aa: ASSLGRSTDTQY

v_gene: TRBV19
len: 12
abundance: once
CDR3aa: ASKRRGGTYGYT

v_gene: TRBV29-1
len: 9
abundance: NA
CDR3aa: SVPKNYGYT

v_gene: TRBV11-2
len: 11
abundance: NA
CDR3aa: ASSSPQRVEAF

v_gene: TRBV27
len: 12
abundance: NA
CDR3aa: ASSPQSFNQPQH

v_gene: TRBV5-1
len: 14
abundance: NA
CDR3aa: ASSYGGLAGEETQY

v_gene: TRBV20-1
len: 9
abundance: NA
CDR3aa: SARTLYEQY

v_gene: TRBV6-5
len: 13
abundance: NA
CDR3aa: ASSYGDSTKNIQY

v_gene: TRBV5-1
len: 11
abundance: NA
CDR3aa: ASSTDRGETQY

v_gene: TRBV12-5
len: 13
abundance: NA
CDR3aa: ASGTGQGNTGELF

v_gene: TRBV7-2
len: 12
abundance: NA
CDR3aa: ASSLRSVNYGYT

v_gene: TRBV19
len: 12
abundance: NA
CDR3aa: ASSIEAGRTTRV

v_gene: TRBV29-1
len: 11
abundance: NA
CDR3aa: SVGVVGSYEQY

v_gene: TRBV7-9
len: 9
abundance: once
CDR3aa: ASTPNTEAF

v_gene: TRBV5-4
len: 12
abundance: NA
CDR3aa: ASALAGTYNEQF

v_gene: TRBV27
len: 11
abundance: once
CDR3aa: ASSFRRNQPQH

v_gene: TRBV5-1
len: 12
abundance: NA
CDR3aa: ASSSLQGREGQY

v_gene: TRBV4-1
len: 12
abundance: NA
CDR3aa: ASSQELGGYEQY

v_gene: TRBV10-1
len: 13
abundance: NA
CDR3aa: ASSGDRRMNTEAF

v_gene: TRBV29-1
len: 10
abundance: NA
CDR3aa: SVEGRGETQY

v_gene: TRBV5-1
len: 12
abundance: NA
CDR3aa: ATAKVSTTDTQY

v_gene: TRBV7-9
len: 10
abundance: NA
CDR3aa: ASSSSSAEQF

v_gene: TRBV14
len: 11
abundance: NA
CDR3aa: ASSQAATGEQY

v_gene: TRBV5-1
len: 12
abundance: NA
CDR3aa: ASSENAGSTEAF

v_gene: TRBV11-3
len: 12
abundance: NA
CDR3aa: ASSGSGFQETQY

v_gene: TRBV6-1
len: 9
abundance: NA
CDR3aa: ASSRVDEQY

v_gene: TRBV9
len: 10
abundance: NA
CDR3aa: ASSLDIGEQF

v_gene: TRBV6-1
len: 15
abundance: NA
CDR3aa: ASSGTKDRERGYGYT

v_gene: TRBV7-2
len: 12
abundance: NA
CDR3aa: ASSLDRGTYEQY

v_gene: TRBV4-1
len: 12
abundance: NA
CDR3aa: ASRQREGFYEQY

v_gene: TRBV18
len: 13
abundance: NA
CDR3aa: ASSPPLGRVAQAF

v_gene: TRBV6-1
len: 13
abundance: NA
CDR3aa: ASGLSRGLGEKLF

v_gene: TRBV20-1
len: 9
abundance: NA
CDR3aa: SARFSGEQF

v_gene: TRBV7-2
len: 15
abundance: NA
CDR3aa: ASSARDISPLYNEQF

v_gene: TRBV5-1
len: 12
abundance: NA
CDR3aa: ASSLSTGNNEQF

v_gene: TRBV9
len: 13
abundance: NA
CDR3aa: ASSATSGQGDTQY

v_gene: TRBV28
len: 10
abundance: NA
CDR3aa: ASSLQGYEQY

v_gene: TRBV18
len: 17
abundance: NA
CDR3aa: ASSALPTGGQTSNTEAF

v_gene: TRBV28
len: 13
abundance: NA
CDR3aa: ASSFSGSSYNEQF

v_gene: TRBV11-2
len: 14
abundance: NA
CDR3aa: ASSSPRGRGLRGYT

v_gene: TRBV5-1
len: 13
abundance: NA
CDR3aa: ASSWTGILNTEAF

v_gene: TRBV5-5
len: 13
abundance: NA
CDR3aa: ASSLEHIAKNIQY

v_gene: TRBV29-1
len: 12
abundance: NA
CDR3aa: SVEGRGINNEQF

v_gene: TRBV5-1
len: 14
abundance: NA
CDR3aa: ASRPGLVLTNNEQF

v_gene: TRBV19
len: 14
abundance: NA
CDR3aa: ASIPDRRYSNQPQH

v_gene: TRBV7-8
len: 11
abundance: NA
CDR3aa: ASSLGVVNEQF

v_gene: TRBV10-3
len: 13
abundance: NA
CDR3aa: AISRGQGDNYGYT

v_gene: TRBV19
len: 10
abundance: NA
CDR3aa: ASRNRDEKLF

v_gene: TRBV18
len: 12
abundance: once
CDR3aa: ASSPKAGGETQY